These T cell receptor beta chains were read from a single sample in a study of T cell changes during pregnancy in multiple sclerosis. TCRdb's table, derived via immunoSEQ multiplex PCR, lists solely in-frame clones and lacks some. Of approximately 53,000 clones in the sample, roughly 90% were seen once. The starting material was peripheral blood, obtained after pregnancy. Receptors were obtained from a female donor in good health, enrolled as a control in a pregnancy study. The conserved cysteine and the conserved F or W are not part of the CDR3 here.

j_gene: TRBJ1-3; v_gene: TRBV15; CDR3aa: ATSRGARDSGNTIY
j_gene: TRBJ1-4; v_gene: TRBV19; CDR3aa: ASSPGQGRDEKLF
j_gene: TRBJ2-3; v_gene: TRBV7-9; CDR3aa: ASSPPGLAVTDTQY
j_gene: TRBJ2-5; v_gene: TRBV6-1; CDR3aa: ASSSQDFAGTQY
j_gene: TRBJ2-3; v_gene: TRBV18; CDR3aa: ASSPLAGDADTQY
j_gene: TRBJ1-1; v_gene: TRBV5-1; CDR3aa: ASSLGAGNTEAF
j_gene: TRBJ1-1; v_gene: TRBV5-1; CDR3aa: ASSSSTGANTEAF
j_gene: TRBJ2-1; v_gene: TRBV10-3; CDR3aa: AISELRTSGGINNEQF
j_gene: TRBJ1-1; v_gene: TRBV9; CDR3aa: ASSQNPRAPEAF
j_gene: TRBJ2-3; v_gene: TRBV9; CDR3aa: ASSVGLAGGYTDTQY
j_gene: TRBJ2-1; v_gene: TRBV29-1; CDR3aa: SVVGLAGVGEQF
j_gene: TRBJ2-2; v_gene: TRBV28; CDR3aa: ASSSRDFTGELF
j_gene: TRBJ2-3; v_gene: TRBV5-4; CDR3aa: ASSLETGSTDTQY
j_gene: TRBJ2-1; v_gene: TRBV7-2; CDR3aa: ASSLEVLRGGNEQF
j_gene: TRBJ2-5; v_gene: TRBV11-2; CDR3aa: ASSLGGLPQETQY
j_gene: TRBJ1-1; v_gene: TRBV7-8; CDR3aa: ASSPRLGAAF
j_gene: TRBJ2-5; v_gene: TRBV27; CDR3aa: AIRASGRAGETQY
j_gene: TRBJ1-2; v_gene: TRBV18; CDR3aa: ASSPKAQASYGYT
j_gene: TRBJ1-6; v_gene: TRBV5-4; CDR3aa: ASSFQGRNSPLH
j_gene: TRBJ1-2; v_gene: TRBV9; CDR3aa: ASGNRGYGYT
j_gene: TRBJ1-5; v_gene: TRBV4-1; CDR3aa: ASSGGGLSNQPQH
j_gene: TRBJ2-5; v_gene: TRBV5-6; CDR3aa: ASSLDRTSGETQY
j_gene: TRBJ1-2; v_gene: TRBV5-1; CDR3aa: ASSPSPGSYGYT
j_gene: TRBJ2-3; v_gene: TRBV14; CDR3aa: ASSQLAGTTDTQY
j_gene: TRBJ2-1; v_gene: TRBV11-2; CDR3aa: ASSPHRLAASPHEQF
j_gene: TRBJ1-6; v_gene: TRBV9; CDR3aa: ASGGQNNSPLH
j_gene: TRBJ2-6; v_gene: TRBV4-2; CDR3aa: ASSPSESGANVLT
j_gene: TRBJ2-1; v_gene: TRBV5-1; CDR3aa: ASSYGAGGNEQF
j_gene: TRBJ1-2; v_gene: TRBV29-1; CDR3aa: SVEAGWDGYT
j_gene: TRBJ2-7; v_gene: TRBV19; CDR3aa: ASSNTGTGYEQY
j_gene: TRBJ2-7; v_gene: TRBV6-1; CDR3aa: ASRGQGMTYEQY
j_gene: TRBJ2-5; v_gene: TRBV27; CDR3aa: ASSPRQGMGQETQY
j_gene: TRBJ2-3; v_gene: TRBV9; CDR3aa: ASSANLGTGADTQY
j_gene: TRBJ2-5; v_gene: TRBV29-1; CDR3aa: SVGPDRRETQY
j_gene: TRBJ2-7; v_gene: TRBV11-2; CDR3aa: ASSATGGQY
j_gene: TRBJ2-7; v_gene: TRBV5-6; CDR3aa: ASSLGEPYEQY
j_gene: TRBJ2-7; v_gene: TRBV11-1; CDR3aa: ASLDRGNEQY
j_gene: TRBJ2-7; v_gene: TRBV4-1; CDR3aa: ASSPSTGGWDEQY
j_gene: TRBJ2-3; v_gene: TRBV6-5; CDR3aa: ASSYSQPGSDTQY
j_gene: TRBJ1-4; v_gene: TRBV1; CDR3aa: TSSQKPGQGGEKLF
j_gene: TRBJ2-2; v_gene: TRBV5-1; CDR3aa: ASSLDLAGATGELF
j_gene: TRBJ1-1; v_gene: TRBV7-8; CDR3aa: ASSLAEGGIYFTEAF
j_gene: TRBJ2-6; v_gene: TRBV6-1; CDR3aa: ASSDETGTRGANVLT
j_gene: TRBJ2-1; v_gene: TRBV7-2; CDR3aa: ASSLRTSYLNEQF
j_gene: TRBJ1-1; v_gene: TRBV28; CDR3aa: ASDRTSMNTEAF
j_gene: TRBJ2-5; v_gene: TRBV5-4; CDR3aa: ASSDPGLIGETQY
j_gene: TRBJ1-2; v_gene: TRBV7-2; CDR3aa: ASSSDRARVGYT
j_gene: TRBJ1-1; v_gene: TRBV2; CDR3aa: ASSTGSGDTEAF